A single sample is the source of the 10 T cell receptor beta chains below, sequenced in a study of shared clonotypes between healthy human individuals (dated by TCRdb to 2018 to 2020). Library preparation used the immunoSEQ multiplex PCR assay. Here the immuneACCESS table is served through TCRdb, limited to in-frame sequences with V and J called. Missing clones are a known gap in these copies; in checked studies unresolved V genes cover under half, and the rest lacks a known reason. The sample table lists 1,500,000 or so clones, 96% of them with a count of one. About 1% of the sample lies in the top ten. Material for sequencing was naive CD4+ T cells sorted from blood. This specimen's cell subset or site label, per the study, means: CD45RA+ positively selected. These receptors all come from a man between 25 and 39 years old in good health.

This clone was recorded only once. The sample holds other DNA sequences that translate to the same CDR3. This rearrangement joins TRBV18 to TRBJ1-1; D remains unclear. CDR3 length: 13 amino acids. CDR1 is KGHSH and CDR2 is LQKENI in the germline V gene. Trimming stripped 3 bases from V and 0 bases from J, with 5 bases between. The CDR3 loop is CASSPKMNTEAFF. As DNA, the CDR3 is TGTGCCAGCTCACCGAAAATGAACACTGAAGCTTTCTTT.

The CDR3 sequence: CASSNTKTGGYDEQYF. The DNA of the CDR3 is TGTGCCAGCAGCAATACAAAGACAGGGGGCTACGACGAGCAGTACTTC. The chain recombines TRBV28 with TRBJ2-7; 10 positions match TRBD1. The germline gives CDR1 MDHEN, CDR2 SYDVKM. V lost 6 bases, J lost 5 bases, and 13 bases stayed unmatched. The CDR3 consists of 16 residues.

The rearrangement links TRBV5-4 to TRBJ2-2; the D is unclear. The ends were cut back, 4 bases at V and 6 bases at J, with 4 bases in the middle. Germline lookup yields CDR1 SGHNT and CDR2 YYREEE (reference sequence). The CDR3 has 11 residues. CDR3 coding DNA: TGTGCCAGCAGCGTTGCCGGGGAGCTGTTTTTT. Protein product: CASSVAGELFF.

The chain has TRBV29-1 and TRBJ2-7, with 11 bases fitting TRBD2. Per the germline V gene, CDR1 is SQVTM and CDR2 is ANQGSEA. V trimming: 2 bases; J trimming: 2 bases; junction bases outside the gene matches: 5. This CDR3 contains 15 residues. Here the CDR3 reads CSVEQLAGVPYEQYF. For the CDR3, the DNA is TGCAGCGTTGAACAACTAGCGGGAGTTCCCTACGAGCAGTACTTC.

This clone was observed once. The CDR3 DNA reads as TGTGCCAGTAGTCCTCGGACAGGGAGATCCTACGAGCAGTACTTC. As protein: CASSPRTGRSYEQYF. The V and J genes are TRBV19 and TRBJ2-7; 8 bases are shared with TRBD1. Germline CDR1 and CDR2: LNHDA and SQIVND (reference sequence). The CDR3 consists of 15 residues. Unmatched junction bases numbered 7, after V lost 5 bases and J lost 1 base.

The CDR3 here is CASSLSTSGRRNEQFF. The DNA of the CDR3 is TGTGCCAGTAGTCTCTCGACTAGCGGGAGGCGAAATGAGCAGTTCTTC. The V gene is TRBV19, the J gene TRBJ2-1, with 13 positions matching TRBD2. The CDR3 length is 16 residues. V shed 5 bases and J 7 bases; nucleotides not matched to a gene: 8. Germline V gives CDR1 LNHDA, CDR2 SQIVND (reference sequence).

The rearrangement links TRBV27 to TRBJ1-1; no clear D gene. With 2 bases removed from V and 2 bases from J, the gap between germline ends came to 9 bases. CDR3 length equals 14 residues. Germline values: CDR1 MNHEY, CDR2 SMNVEV (reference sequence). This CDR3 is CASSLMGFNTEAFF. DNA for the CDR3: TGTGCCAGCAGTTTAATGGGGTTTAACACTGAAGCTTTCTTT.

This clone was observed once. The chain combines TRBV5-1 with TRBJ1-2, with D perhaps TRBD1 (6 bases). Per germline, CDR1 SGHRS and CDR2 YFSETQ. V lost 1 base and J 7 bases, leaving 14 bases between the germline ends. This CDR3 region has 14 residues. The CDR3 coding sequence is TGCGCCAGCAGCTTGTCTGAGGGGGAAGTTGGCTACACCTTC. Amino acid sequence: CASSLSEGEVGYTF.

This chain connects TRBV29-1 to TRBJ2-2, with 8 positions matching TRBD1. Germline V gene lookup returns CDR1 SQVTM and CDR2 ANQGSEA. V trimming: 7 bases; J trimming: 1 base; junction bases outside the gene matches: 8. This CDR3 region has 15 residues. CDR3 protein: CSGGPGTGNTGELFF. The CDR3 nucleotides are TGCAGCGGAGGCCCCGGGACAGGGAACACCGGGGAGCTGTTTTTT.

The chain employs TRBV5-1 and TRBJ1-2; tentative D call: TRBD1 (5 bases). Trimming removed 2 bases from V and 3 bases from J, with 8 bases in between. CDR1 and CDR2 (germline): SGHRS, YFSETQ. This CDR3 comprises 13 residues. CDR3 DNA: TGCGCCAGCAGCTTCGGGGGAGACTATGGCTACACCTTC. This sequence encodes CASSFGGDYGYTF.